What follows are 23 T cell receptor beta chains derived from one specimen sequenced in a study of blood T cell repertoires in COVID-19. TCRdb keeps only in-frame clones here, not all; method: immunoSEQ multiplex PCR. Altogether around 230,000 clones are present, approximately 80% being singletons, with the ten largest covering over 7.5%. Sequencing was carried out using peripheral blood. These receptor sequences come from a woman of 80 years or more with acute or convalescent COVID-19.

The chain uses TRBV9 and TRBJ2-1; tentatively, D is TRBD2 (7 bases). Looked up from germline, CDR1 is SGDLS and CDR2 is YYNGEE. V lost 0 bases and J lost 5, with 12 bases in between. This CDR3 is 15 amino acids long. CDR3 in amino acids: CASSVGAGAHNEQFF. CDR3 nucleotide sequence: TGTGCCAGCAGCGTAGGGGCGGGGGCGCACAATGAGCAGTTCTTC.

For this clone: The same CDR3 arises from other DNA sequences in this sample as well. V is TRBV11-2 and J is TRBJ2-7, with 7 bases lining up with TRBD2. The CDR3 is made up of 14 amino acids. Germline V gene sequence: CDR1 SGHAT, CDR2 FQNNGV. Trimming at V came to 3 bases and at J to 2 bases, leaving 4 bases not matched to a gene. This CDR3 reads CASSLEGGPYEQYF. As DNA, the CDR3 is TGTGCCAGCAGCTTGGAGGGAGGGCCCTACGAGCAGTACTTC.

The J gene is TRBJ2-7, the V gene TRBV6-1, with 9 bases lining up with TRBD1. J was trimmed by 2 bases and V by 4 bases; bases with no gene match: 9. This CDR3 has 16 amino acids. The germline V gene has CDR1 MNHNS and CDR2 SASEGT. The CDR3, as DNA: TGTGCCAGCAGTGGCCCGGGACAGGGTGACCCCTACGAGCAGTACTTC. This codes for CASSGPGQGDPYEQYF.

This clone was recorded at least ten times. The rearrangement uses TRBV7-9 and TRBJ1-6; TRBD1 matches 8 bases. CDR3 length: 14 amino acids. The germline gives CDR1 SEHNR, CDR2 FQNEAQ (reference sequence). The junction had 4 bases not matched to a gene; V was cut back by 6 bases and J by 6 bases. DNA of the CDR3: TGTGCCAGCAGGCGGACAGGGAGTAATTCACCCCTCCACTTT. It codes for CASRRTGSNSPLHF.

The V gene is TRBV27, the J gene TRBJ2-2; TRBD2 matches at 12 bases. This CDR3 has 19 amino acids. The germline V gene has CDR1 MNHEY and CDR2 SMNVEV (reference sequence). J lost 4 bases, V lost 2 bases, and 11 bases had no gene match. The CDR3 DNA sequence: TGTGCCAGCAGTTTAATAGGGCTAGCGGGGGGGCGGAGCACCGGGGAGCTGTTTTTT. Encoded protein: CASSLIGLAGGRSTGELFF.

The rearrangement uses TRBV11-2 and TRBJ1-4; TRBD1 agrees at 9 bases. V gave up 4 bases and J gave up 6 bases; unmatched junction bases: 3. This CDR3 contains 14 residues. Germline lookup yields CDR1 SGHAT and CDR2 FQNNGV. CDR3 region: CASSSTGGHEKLFF. In DNA form, the CDR3 reads TGTGCCAGCAGCTCGACAGGGGGGCATGAAAAACTGTTTTTT. The entire variable domain, with the rest obtained from reference TRBV11-2 and TRBJ1-4, is as follows: EAGVAQSPRYKIIEKRQSVAFWCNPISGHATLYWYQQILGQGPKLLIQFQNNGVVDDSQLPKDRFSAERLKGVDSTLKIQPAKLEDSAVYLCASSSTGGHEKLFFGSGTQLSVL.

The DNA of the CDR3 is TGTGCCAGTAGTATACAAAGACTCGCAGGACTTCCCGGAAACACCATATATTTT. Protein sequence: CASSIQRLAGLPGNTIYF. The rearrangement links TRBV19 to TRBJ1-3; D gene uncertain. From germline, CDR1 is LNHDA and CDR2 SQIVND (reference sequence). Deletions cut 2 bases from V and 4 bases from J, with 21 bases between. The CDR3 contains 18 residues. The complete variable domain, with remaining parts taken from reference TRBV19 and TRBJ1-3, reads DGGITQSPKYLFRKEGQNVTLSCEQNLNHDAMYWYRQDPGQGLRLIYYSQIVNDFQKGDIAEGYSVSREKKESFPLTVTSAQKNPTAFYLCASSIQRLAGLPGNTIYFGEGSWLTVV.

The rearrangement links TRBV12-3 or TRBV12-4 to TRBJ1-1; TRBD1 is a possible D gene (5 bases). The CDR3 is 13 residues long. V was cut by 5 bases and J by 8 bases, with 15 bases left in between. The CDR3 spells CASSPRTFREAFF. As DNA, the CDR3 is TGTGCCAGCAGTCCCAGGACATTTCGGGAAGCTTTCTTT.

The CDR3 spells CASSKSTNEKLFF. The CDR3 region has the DNA TGTGCCAGCAGTAAGAGTACTAATGAAAAACTGTTTTTT. The chain employs TRBV27 and TRBJ1-4; D gene unclear. The germline V gene encodes CDR1 MNHEY and CDR2 SMNVEV (reference sequence). V lost 5 bases, J lost 2 bases, and 6 bases lay in between. The CDR3 length is 13 residues.

This clone was seen a handful of times. The gene calls are TRBV2 and TRBJ2-7, with a tentative D call TRBD1 (6 bases). This CDR3 comprises 18 residues. Germline CDR1 is SNHLY and CDR2 is FYNNEI. Between the trimmed V and J ends, which lost 8 bases and 3 bases, there was a span of 29 bases. Written as DNA, the CDR3 is TGTGCCAGCTCTCTTAGGGACACTTATGGCAAATTCTTCTACGAGCAGTACTTC. It encodes CASSLRDTYGKFFYEQYF. Looking up the rest from reference TRBV2 and TRBJ2-7 gives the full variable domain: EPEVTQTPSHQVTQMGQEVILRCVPISNHLYFYWYRQILGQKVEFLVSFYNNEISEKSEIFDDQFSVERPDGSNFTLKIRSTKLEDSAMYFCASSLRDTYGKFFYEQYFGPGTRLTVT.

This clone came up once. The chain is built from TRBV6-6 and TRBJ1-5, with D perhaps matching TRBD1 (5 bases). The ends were cut back, 2 bases at V and 5 bases at J, with 13 bases in the middle. CDR3 length: 15 amino acids. Germline-derived CDR1 and CDR2 are MNHNY and SVGAGI (reference sequence). The CDR3 nucleotides are TGTGCCAGCAGTTACCCCGGGCAGGGTCATCAGCCCCAGCATTTT. This sequence encodes CASSYPGQGHQPQHF.

The chain is built from TRBV2 and TRBJ2-7, with 8 bases aligning to TRBD1. The CDR3 is 14 residues long. Germline CDR1 reads SNHLY; CDR2 reads FYNNEI. The J segment lost 3 bases and the V segment lost 6 bases, leaving 7 bases of the junction unmatched. CDR3 in amino acids: CASSSQGAGYEQYF. CDR3 coding DNA: TGTGCCAGCAGCTCCCAGGGGGCTGGCTACGAGCAGTACTTC.

The CDR3 sequence is CASSLVLAGINEQFF. The CDR3 region has the DNA TGTGCCAGCAGCTTAGTACTAGCGGGGATCAATGAGCAGTTCTTC. This sequence joins TRBV7-9 and TRBJ2-1; 10 nucleotides agree with TRBD2. The V gene end was trimmed by 1 base and the J gene end by 6 bases; junction bases not matched to a gene: 3. CDR3 length: 15 residues. Germline V lookup: CDR1 SEHNR, CDR2 FQNEAQ (reference sequence).

The rearrangement uses TRBV18 and TRBJ2-2, with a weak D call TRBD1 (5 bases). The V and J ends lost 2 bases and 0 bases respectively, with 7 bases between them. The CDR3 covers 15 residues. CDR1 and CDR2 (germline): KGHSH, LQKENI. Here the CDR3 DNA reads TGTGCCAGCTCACCAGCGGACACGAACACCGGGGAGCTGTTTTTT. Amino acids: CASSPADTNTGELFF.

There are a few counts of this clone. The chain couples TRBV3-1 (or the pseudogene TRBV3-2) to TRBJ2-2; the match to TRBD2 covers 11 bases. Germline V CDR1 and CDR2: LGHDT, YNNKEL (reference sequence). This CDR3 region has 15 residues. V shed 6 bases and J 7 bases; nucleotides not matched to a gene: 7. CDR3 protein: CASSTLAGGVGELFF. CDR3 sequence (DNA): TGTGCCAGCAGTACCCTAGCGGGGGGTGTCGGGGAGCTGTTTTTT.

This chain connects TRBV6-5 to TRBJ2-4, with unresolved D. CDR3 length: 14 amino acids. Germline V gives CDR1 MNHEY, CDR2 SVGAGI. V was shortened by 0 bases and J by 6 bases, with 9 bases between the two germline ends. The CDR3 loop is CASSYSARRNIQYF. In DNA, the CDR3 is TGTGCCAGCAGTTACTCGGCCAGGCGAAACATTCAGTACTTC.

CDR3 DNA: TGTGCCAGCAGTGAATTGGGAGCAGCGGGGGTCAACACCGGGGAGCTGTTTTTT. This encodes CASSELGAAGVNTGELFF. J is TRBJ2-2 and V is TRBV6-1; TRBD2 matches at 8 bases. Trimming removed 2 bases from V and 2 bases from J; junction bases left unmatched: 10. The CDR3 covers 18 residues. Germline V gene lookup returns CDR1 MNHNS and CDR2 SASEGT.

The chain recombines TRBV18 with TRBJ1-2, with 7 nucleotides matching TRBD1. CDR3 size: 15 residues. In germline, CDR1 is KGHSH, CDR2 LQKENI. V lost 3 bases and J lost 4; bases outside the gene matches: 8. In DNA, the CDR3 is TGTGCCAGCTCACCGGGGACAGATAGGAGCTATGGCTACACCTTC. Translation: CASSPGTDRSYGYTF.

This clone was recorded once. The V call is TRBV7-6, the J call TRBJ2-1, with a possible D match to TRBD2 (6 bases). V lost 4 bases to trimming and J lost 6 bases, with 10 bases between them. The CDR3 is 13 amino acids. Germline assignment: CDR1 SGHVS and CDR2 FNYEAQ. CDR3 DNA sequence: TGTGCCAGCAGCTCCGGGGGAGGCAATGAGCAGTTCTTC. It is translated as CASSSGGGNEQFF.

J is TRBJ2-7 and V is TRBV2; weak D call: TRBD2 (7 bases). The CDR3 spans 13 residues. Germline V CDR1 and CDR2: SNHLY, FYNNEI. Trimming stripped 4 bases from V and 7 bases from J, with 14 bases between. The CDR3 loop reads CASSVGGAREQYF. The CDR3 coding sequence is TGTGCCAGCAGTGTAGGGGGGGCGAGAGAGCAGTACTTC.

This clone was detected only a few times. V gene TRBV27 combines with J gene TRBJ2-1; 7 bases agree with TRBD1. The trim removed 7 bases at V and 7 bases at J, leaving 13 bases unmatched. The CDR3 has 15 residues. Per germline, CDR1 MNHEY and CDR2 SMNVEV (reference sequence). CDR3 nucleotides: TGTGCCAGCAAGGGGGTACAGGGGTGGTTTAATGAGCAGTTCTTC. Its translation: CASKGVQGWFNEQFF.

V is TRBV27 and J is TRBJ1-2; the D is unclear. The CDR3 extends over 10 amino acids. V dropped 10 bases and J dropped 7 bases, with 10 bases sitting between them. Germline V lookup: CDR1 MNHEY, CDR2 SMNVEV (reference sequence). CDR3 nucleotide sequence: TGTGCCACCACTACCCCTGGCTACACCTTC. It is translated as CATTTPGYTF.

The genes are TRBV6-1 and TRBJ1-5; D is undetermined. Germline V lookup: CDR1 MNHNS, CDR2 SASEGT. V lost 3 bases, J lost 5 bases, and 17 bases lay in between. There are 16 residues in the CDR3. CDR3 bases: TGTGCCAGCAGTGAGTTTCCATTACTTTCTCATCAGCCCCAGCATTTT. Residues: CASSEFPLLSHQPQHF.